The 27 T cell receptor delta chains below come from one sample, sequenced in a study of gamma-delta chains in newborns, infants, children. TCRdb re-identified clones in the reads via CATT. There are more than 6,000 delta-chain clones in the sample; roughly 2% occur only once, and approximately 12% lies in the top ten. Sequenced sample: blood. Receptors were obtained from a child who was a newborn, infant or young child, either healthy, febrile or measles-vaccinated (not recorded which).

By share of the sample, this clone is medium-sized (0.01 to 0.1%). A read error may explain this, as a much larger clone is one base away. Within the sample, other DNA sequences also encode this same CDR3. The J gene is TRDJ3, the V gene TRDV2; 9 bases are a match to TRDD3. The V gene end was trimmed by 2 bases and the J gene end by 0 bases; junction bases not matched to a gene: 7. Germline V lookup: CDR1 GEAIGNYY, CDR2 EKD. The CDR3 contains 19 residues. The CDR3 is CACDKVLGESSWDTRQMFF. CDR3 bases: TGTGCCTGTGACAAAGTACTGGGGGAGAGCTCCTGGGACACCCGACAGATGTTTTTC.

Remarks on this clone: The TCRdb record carries a much larger clone's protein, which differs from this DNA's translation at residue 13; a read error is the likely cause, and the protein listed here is the DNA translation. The CDR3 loop reads CACDTVLGDTRQVFF. CDR3 sequence (DNA): TGTGCCTGTGACACCGTACTGGGGGACACCCGACAGGTGTTTTTC. The rearrangement joins TRDV2 to TRDJ3, with TRDD3 matching over 9 bases. The CDR3 covers 15 residues. Germline V gene lookup returns CDR1 GEAIGNYY and CDR2 EKD.

This clone has a handful of counts. A junction boundary mismatches the germline segment, possibly from a read error. This chain links TRDV2 with TRDJ3, with TRDD3 matching over 7 bases. The CDR3 consists of 21 residues. CDR1 and CDR2 from the germline V gene are GEAIGNYY and EKD. The CDR3 protein is CACDRTGGSAARSWDTRQVFF. The CDR3 region has the DNA TGTGCCTGTGACCGTACCGGGGGATCCGCCGCTCGCTCCTGGGACACCCGACAGGTGTTTTTC.

This clone was picked up a small number of times. This sequence is one base from a far larger clone and is likely a read error. In the same sample, other DNA sequences code for this CDR3. The chain is built from TRDV2 and TRDJ4, with 10 bases matching TRDD3. There are 14 residues in the CDR3. The germline V gene encodes CDR1 GEAIGNYY and CDR2 EKD. After removal of 1 base from V and 3 bases from J, the junction contained 4 bases not matched to a gene. CDR3 nucleotide sequence: TGTGCCTGTGACACAATGGGGGATACTGGACCCCTGATCTTT. Encoded protein: CACDTMGDTGPLIF.

In regard to this clone: This may come from a read error, since a much larger clone is one base off. At the DNA level, this CDR3 is encoded by other sequences in the same sample as well. The rearrangement joins TRDV2 to TRDJ3, with D hard to call. CDR1 and CDR2 (germline): GEAIGNYY, EKD. CDR3 length equals 21 residues. Trimming shortened V by 0 bases and J by 2 bases, and 22 bases separated the two germline ends. CDR3 amino acids: CACDTVPQRGYAAWDTRQMFF. In DNA, the CDR3 is TGTGCCTGTGACACCGTCCCCCAACGGGGCTACGCAGCCTGGGACACCCGACAGATGTTTTTC.

This clone showed up just a few times. The protein held in TCRdb is that of a much larger clone and does not match this DNA's translation at residue 3, likely because of a read error; the protein shown is translated from the DNA. Other DNA sequences of this sample code for an identical CDR3. The chain joins TRDV2 to TRDJ3; TRDD3 aligns across 11 bases. The germline gives CDR1 GEAIGNYY, CDR2 EKD. The CDR3 totals 19 residues. The CDR3 DNA sequence: TGTGCCCGTGACACCGTGGGGGATACGAGCTCCTGGGACACCCGACAGATGTTTTTC. It codes for CARDTVGDTSSWDTRQMFF.

The rearrangement links TRDV2 to TRDJ3, with D unclear. The CDR3 runs to 20 residues. V was trimmed by 0 bases and J by 0 bases, leaving 17 bases between them. Germline V gives CDR1 GEAIGNYY, CDR2 EKD. CDR3 in DNA: TGTGCCTGTGACACCGCAGTACCGGGGCAAATCTCCTGGGACACCCGACAGATGTTTTTC. Amino acids: CACDTAVPGQISWDTRQMFF.

With regard to this clone: This DNA translates differently at residue 4 from the TCRdb protein, which is that of a much larger clone; a read error is likely, and the protein shown is the DNA's own translation. V gene TRDV2 combines with J gene TRDJ2, with 7 bases identical to TRDD3. The CDR3 sequence is 16 residues long. Germline V gene data show CDR1 as GEAIGNYY and CDR2 as EKD. CDR3 sequence reads: CACGTVGDTLTAQLFF. CDR3 coding DNA: TGTGCCTGTGGCACCGTAGGGGATACTTTGACAGCACAACTCTTCTTT.

This clone was counted at least ten times. Other DNA sequences in the sample encode the same CDR3. The chain recombines TRDV2 with TRDJ1; 8 bases line up with TRDD3. The CDR3 loop spans 16 amino acids. The V segment lost 3 bases and the J segment 0 bases; nucleotides outside the gene matches: 8. Germline-derived CDR1 and CDR2 are GEAIGNYY and EKD. CDR3 coding DNA: TGTGCCTGTGACTTACTGGGGGCTACGTACACCGATAAACTCATCTTT. It codes for CACDLLGATYTDKLIF.

Only a few counts were recorded for this clone. The chain recombines TRDV3 with TRDJ1, with no clear D. Trimming pared 5 bases from V and 0 bases from J, leaving 13 bases between. Germline V gene data show CDR1 as TVYSNPD and CDR2 as GDNSRS (reference sequence). The CDR3 spans 13 residues. CDR3 amino acids: CAERTTYTDKLIF. In nucleotides, the CDR3 is TGTGCCGAAAGGACTACGTACACCGATAAACTCATCTTT.

This clone has a handful of counts. Other DNA sequences in the sample encode the same CDR3. The genes are TRDV2 and TRDJ2, with TRDD3 matching 9 bases. The CDR3 contains 15 residues. The germline V gene has CDR1 GEAIGNYY and CDR2 EKD. J lost 3 bases, V lost 2 bases, and 3 bases had no gene match. CDR3: CACDILGDLTAQLFF. The CDR3, as DNA: TGTGCCTGTGACATACTGGGGGACCTGACAGCACAACTCTTCTTT.

This clone was seen a handful of times. Since a much larger clone is just one base distant, this may be a read error. V and J are TRDV2 and TRDJ3, with TRDD3 as a possible D gene (6 bases). The CDR3 is made up of 18 amino acids. Germline CDR1 is GEAIGNYY and CDR2 is EKD. This CDR3 reads CACDTGGPSSWGTRQMFF. In DNA form, the CDR3 reads TGTGCCTGTGACACTGGGGGCCCTAGCTCCTGGGGCACCCGACAGATGTTTTTC.

By share, this clone counts as medium-sized. Other DNA sequences in this sample translate to the same CDR3. The gene calls are TRDV2 and TRDJ3; D may correspond to TRDD2 or TRDD3 (5 bases each). The length of the CDR3 is 18 residues. V was cut by 4 bases and J by 0 bases, with 15 bases left in between. CDR1 is GEAIGNYY, CDR2 EKD, per germline. In DNA form, the CDR3 reads TGTGCCTGTGATTCCTTACTGGTGAGCTCCTGGGACACCCGACAGATGTTTTTC. It translates to CACDSLLVSSWDTRQMFF.

The sample holds a few counts of this clone. A much bigger clone sits one base away, suggesting this may be a read error. In the same sample, other DNA sequences code for this CDR3. The chain recombines TRDV2 with TRDJ3, with 7 bases identical to TRDD3. Germline CDR1 GEAIGNYY, CDR2 EKD. This CDR3 comprises 19 residues. CDR3 nucleotide sequence: TGTGCCTGCGACACCGTACTGGGGATTCTCTCCTGGGACACCCGACAGATGTTTTTC. Protein product: CACDTVLGILSWDTRQMFF.

This clone appeared a few times. TCRdb attributes to this sequence the protein of a much larger clone, which differs from the DNA translation at residue 12; a read error is likely, and the protein displayed is translated from the DNA. The chain joins TRDV2 to TRDJ3, with D possibly TRDD3 on 6 matching bases. The germline V gene has CDR1 GEAIGNYY and CDR2 EKD. The CDR3 runs to 18 residues. CDR3 loop: CACDTAEGSSWGTRQMFF. CDR3 nucleotide sequence: TGTGCCTGTGACACCGCGGAAGGCAGCTCCTGGGGCACCCGACAGATGTTTTTC.

A note on this clone: Translating this DNA gives a protein that differs at residue 14 from the TCRdb one, which belongs to a much larger clone; a read error is likely, and the protein shown is this translation. This sequence joins TRDV2 and TRDJ2, with 9 positions matching TRDD3. The CDR3 extends over 19 amino acids. The germline gives CDR1 GEAIGNYY, CDR2 EKD. Here the CDR3 reads CACDTVAGGIPALAAQLFF. The CDR3 coding sequence is TGTGCCTGTGACACCGTGGCGGGGGGGATACCAGCTTTGGCAGCACAACTCTTCTTT.

There are a few counts of this clone. The protein given by TCRdb reflects a much larger clone and differs at residue 7 from this DNA's translation, likely from a read error; the protein shown is the DNA's translation. V is TRDV2 and J is TRDJ2; maybe TRDD3 (5 bases). The CDR3 runs 14 residues. Germline lookup yields CDR1 GEAIGNYY and CDR2 EKD. The V and J ends lost 4 bases and 5 bases respectively, with 13 bases between them. In DNA form, the CDR3 reads TGTGCCTGTGATCTACTGAGGGATACAGCACAACTCTTCTTT. Translated: CACDLLRDTAQLFF.

Only a few counts were recorded for this clone. At one end the junction does not follow the germline gene, possibly because of a read error. The V and J genes are TRDV2 and TRDJ3; D possibly corresponds to TRDD3 (6 bases). The V gene's germline CDR1 is GEAIGNYY and CDR2 EKD. The CDR3 covers 20 residues. The DNA for the CDR3 is TGTGCCTGTGACACCGCCGGGGATGGTCTGAGCTCCTGGGACACCCGCCAGATGTTTTTC. Translating gives CACDTAGDGLSSWDTRQMFF.

In the case of this clone: A much bigger clone sits one base away, suggesting this may be a read error. Different DNA sequences within this sample yield the same CDR3. The chain joins TRDV2 to TRDJ3, with TRDD3 matching 12 bases. The V gene end was trimmed by 1 base and the J gene end by 0 bases; junction bases not matched to a gene: 3. Germline assignment: CDR1 GEAIGNYY and CDR2 EKD. This CDR3 has 19 residues. CDR3 in DNA: TGTGCCTGTGACACACTGGGGGATACACCCTCCTGGGACACCCGACAGATGTTTTTC. Translating it yields CACDTLGDTPSWDTRQMFF.

This clone came up a few times. With a far larger clone one base away, a read error is the likely cause. The same CDR3 is also encoded by other DNA sequences in this sample. The chain links TRDV2 to TRDJ2, with 12 bases identical to TRDD3. Germline CDR1 reads GEAIGNYY; CDR2 reads EKD. The CDR3 covers 17 residues. The CDR3 nucleotides are TGTGCCTGTGACAATATACTGGGGGATACTTTGACAGCGCAACTCTTCTTT. This codes for CACDNILGDTLTAQLFF.

This clone was counted at least ten times. A much larger clone lies a single base off, so this may be a read error. The rearrangement joins TRDV2 to TRDJ3; 12 nucleotides agree with TRDD3. The CDR3 has 18 amino acids. CDR1 GEAIGNYY and CDR2 EKD come from the germline V gene. CDR3: CACDKVLGDTWDARQMFF. For the CDR3, the DNA is TGTGCCTGTGACAAAGTACTGGGGGATACCTGGGACGCCCGACAGATGTTTTTC.

In this sample, this clone turned up a few times. The junction does not match germline at one end; this may be a read error. The V call is TRDV2, the J call TRDJ3; 11 nucleotides match TRDD3. The CDR3 length is 19 residues. The V gene's germline CDR1 is GEAIGNYY and CDR2 EKD. CDR3 nucleotides: TGTGCCTGTGACACCTACTGGGGGATAATCTCCTGGGACACCCGACGGATGTTTTTC. Its protein product is CACDTYWGIISWDTRRMFF.

The table lists this clone with a few counts. Possible read error: a much larger clone is one base away. In the same sample, other DNA sequences code for this CDR3. The V gene is TRDV2, the J gene TRDJ3, with D perhaps TRDD3 (5 bases). The CDR3 consists of 16 residues. Germline V gene lookup returns CDR1 GEAIGNYY and CDR2 EKD. The CDR3 sequence: CACDGLGSWDTRQMFF. The CDR3 coding sequence is TGTGCCTGTGACGGGTTGGGCTCCTGGGACACCCGCCAGATGTTTTTC.

This clone appeared a few times. CDR3 nucleotide sequence: TGTGCCTGTGACACATCGAAGAAGCTGGGGACTCCTTTACTTTACACCGATAAACTCATCTTT. Translated, it gives CACDTSKKLGTPLLYTDKLIF. The rearrangement uses TRDV2 and TRDJ1; possibly TRDD3 for D (6 bases). The CDR3 contains 21 residues. With 1 base removed from V and 0 bases from J, the gap between germline ends came to 29 bases. CDR1 and CDR2 (germline): GEAIGNYY, EKD.

This clone is medium-sized (0.01 to 0.1%) within its sample. The genes are TRDV3 and TRDJ1, with 8 bases matching TRDD3. Trimming removed 3 bases from V and 0 bases from J; junction bases left unmatched: 0. There are 12 residues in the CDR3. From germline, CDR1 is TVYSNPD and CDR2 GDNSRS (reference sequence). The CDR3 DNA is TGTGCCTTACTGGGGGACACCGATAAACTCATCTTT. Protein: CALLGDTDKLIF.

Worth noting for this clone: A far larger clone is only one base removed, so a read error is likely. Within the sample, other DNA sequences also encode this same CDR3. The chain carries TRDV2 and TRDJ3; 10 bases align to TRDD3. This CDR3 is 19 amino acids long. In germline, CDR1 is GEAIGNYY, CDR2 EKD. V lost 1 base, J lost 0 bases, and 5 bases stayed unmatched. The CDR3 protein is CACDTLLGDSSWDTRQMFF. The DNA of the CDR3 is TGTGCCTGTGACACGCTGCTGGGGGATAGCTCCTGGGACACCCGACAGATGTTTTTC.

This clone is medium-sized within its sample. A far larger clone lies a single base away; this is likely a read error. The rearrangement links TRDV2 to TRDJ3, with TRDD3 identical over 10 bases. This CDR3 has 18 amino acids. With V trimmed by 3 bases and J by 0 bases, 4 bases remained unmatched. Germline CDR1 reads GEAIGNYY; CDR2 reads EKD. CDR3 region: CACDAAGGYSWDTRQMFF. The DNA of the CDR3 is TGTGCCTGTGACGCCGCTGGGGGATACTCCTGGGACACCCGACAGATGTTTTTC.